This T cell receptor beta chain was sequenced in a study of T cells in Graves' hyperthyroidism and ophthalmopathy (dated by TCRdb to between 2019 and 2020). Turning to the overall study: Peripheral blood samples were taken at the time of initial diagnosis, prior to any treatment. For training and testing, the 110 or so patients in the discovery cohort were randomly divided in a 7:3 ratio. The paper reports TCR Vbeta CDR3 sequencing of some 140 peripheral blood samples: over 40 ophthalmopathy, fewer than 80 hyperthyroidism and approximately 17 progressor patients. To identify distinguishing TCR V-J signatures, a discovery cohort of 90 to 100 patients was used, comprising 40 to 45 with Graves' ophthalmopathy and approximately 57 with stable Graves' hyperthyroidism. In more than 5 Graves' hyperthyroidism patients, the study also compared T-cell repertoires from thyroid tissue with T-cell repertoires from blood. Once sampling was done, hyperthyroidism patients were given methimazole at a starting dose of 30 mg daily, whereas ophthalmopathy patients were given high-dose intravenous methylprednisolone. Whether ophthalmopathy could be predicted prospectively was tested in an independent validation cohort made up of roughly 20 hyperthyroidism patients plus 17 patients who later progressed to ophthalmopathy.

Inclusive of the bounding cysteine and phenylalanine, the CDR3 is 14 residues long. The sequence is cut down to CDR3 DNA, 42 bases in frame from base 1. Trimming removed 4 bases from V and 9 bases from J; the gene matches leave 7 bases unexplained. According to the germline V gene, CDR1 reads SGHRS and CDR2 reads YFSETQ. Stable Graves' hyperthyroidism was defined as no progression to ophthalmopathy during 18 months of follow-up. Hyperthyroidism patients were newly diagnosed, had a disease duration of under 2 months, and were aged 18 to 65 years. Patients with uncontrolled infections, other autoimmune diseases, pregnancy or lactation were excluded. Diagnoses relied on clinical symptoms, serum thyroxine and TRAb, thyroid ultrasound and orbital computed tomography. PBMCs were separated from over 9 ml of fresh peripheral blood using Ficoll-Paque density gradient centrifugation. Total RNA was extracted with Trizol reagent, and quality was checked on an Agilent 2100 Bioanalyzer.

This clonotype was detected ten times or more. The antigen it recognizes is unknown. No clone much larger than this one lies a single base away; base qualities are absent. The TCR beta CDR3 regions were amplified from the RNA transcripts. For the first round of RT-PCR on the TCR CDR3, the HTBI primer set was used together with the Qiagen OneStep RT-PCR kit. A second multiplex PCR round built the libraries, followed by size selection and purification. Sequencing of the libraries was done on an Illumina HiSeq2000 using paired-end 100 bp reads. The authors' analysis ran thus. SOAPnuke was used to process the raw data, with reads discarded if the reads contained adapters or uncalled bases, had a mean Phred below 15, or lacked an exact constant-primer or identifier match. High-quality paired reads were merged with COPE v1.2.5, and unique nucleotide sequences were defined as clonotypes. Clonotypes were aligned to IMGT TRBV, TRBD and TRBJ reference segments using MiTCR v1.1. The analysis was restricted to V-J combinations with a frequency above 0.0001, which together covered about 99% of the repertoires. The TCS score was defined as the ratio of F50 (clonal expansion) to E x V (chaos), calculated using BLOSUM62-based TCRdist between CDR3 peptides within each V-J. Welch's t-statistics and random forest reduced 500 to 650 V-J features to fewer than 15, which were used in a naive Bayes classifier (R e1071). The public reads were run again by TCRdb, first through fastp at Q25 and then through MiXCR, and only productive beta chains were kept. When rows share a CDR3 protein, they turn into one entry using the most common DNA and genes. TCRdb's processing, not the authors', yielded these V and J calls. The sample has around 200,000 distinct CDR3 sequences on record, about 18% of them singletons. About 45% of the sample rests with the top ten.

Broader findings and caveats from the paper: Blood samples also contained most of the expanded thyroid clonotypes (frequency above 0.001), which suggests that blood repertoires may reflect thyroid immune responses. In cross-validation, a model built on a 13 V-J signature told ophthalmopathy apart from stable hyperthyroidism with roughly 87% sensitivity and around 84% specificity, and in testing the same model reached 80%/75%. In validation, progression to ophthalmopathy was predicted by the model with more than 65% sensitivity and roughly 76% specificity, a median of approximately 6.5 months before onset. No statistical method was used to fix the sample size in advance, and group allocation was not hidden from the investigators.

The source is a man aged 35 to 55 with Graves' hyperthyroidism. This receptor chain uses TRBV5-1 and TRBJ2-1, and 10 bases in between align with TRBD1. The sample taken for sequencing was blood. In nucleotides, the sequence is TGCGCCAGCAGCCCCGGGACAGGGGATACTGAGCAGTTCTTC. Protein translation: CASSPGTGDTEQFF.